One sample yielded the 29 T cell receptor beta chains listed below, sequenced in a study of Graves' ophthalmopathy and Graves' hyperthyroidism. Transcripts of RNA were the source for amplifying TCR beta CDR3 regions. The first-round RT-PCR employed HTBI primers together with the Qiagen OneStep RT-PCR kit. A multiplex PCR was then performed as the second round. In TCRdb, the multiplex PCR reads were re-called with MiXCR into one record per CDR3 protein. The sample shows roughly 160,000 distinct CDR3 sequences, just under 40% of them seen only once. The sequencing sample was made of peripheral blood. All receptors derive from a man aged 25-45 years with Graves' ophthalmopathy.

At least ten counts were recorded for this clonotype. The J gene is TRBJ2-7, the V gene TRBV18, with 12 bases lining up with TRBD2. The ends lost 5 bases at V and 5 bases at J; junction bases unmatched: 7. This CDR3 comprises 15 residues. In germline, CDR1 is KGHSH, CDR2 LQKENI. CDR3 sequence: CASSSETSGSNEQYF. CDR3 bases: TGTGCCAGCTCATCGGAGACTAGCGGGAGCAACGAGCAGTACTTC.

The J gene is TRBJ1-1, the V gene TRBV11-3, with a possible D match to TRBD1 (5 bases). With 5 bases removed from V and 5 bases from J, the gap between germline ends came to 15 bases. This CDR3 spans 14 amino acids. CDR1 and CDR2 (germline): SGHNT, YENEEA. CDR3 amino acids: CASSPWGERTEAFF. The CDR3 DNA reads as TGTGCCAGCAGCCCATGGGGGGAGAGGACTGAAGCTTTCTTT.

This sequence joins TRBV6-5 and TRBJ2-7; the match to TRBD2 covers 9 bases. The V segment lost 4 bases and the J segment 0 bases; nucleotides outside the gene matches: 7. Germline V gene sequence: CDR1 MNHEY, CDR2 SVGAGI. CDR3 size: 16 residues. The CDR3, as DNA: TGTGCCAGCAGTTCTAGCGGGGATAGACCCTCCTACGAGCAGTACTTC. It translates to CASSSSGDRPSYEQYF.

This clonotype was seen just once. This sequence joins TRBV7-2 and TRBJ2-7, with D perhaps TRBD2 (6 bases). Germline CDR1 is SGHTA and CDR2 is FQGNSA. The CDR3 spans 14 residues. Trimming took off 5 bases at V and 2 bases at J, with 13 bases between the two ends. The CDR3 region has the DNA TGTGCCAGCAGCCAAATAGCGGACGCCTACGAGCAGTACTTC. Translation gives CASSQIADAYEQYF.

This clonotype was counted between two and nine times. The genes are TRBV12-3 or TRBV12-4 and TRBJ2-7, with D unresolved. Trimming shortened V by 1 base and J by 2 bases, and 9 bases separated the two germline ends. The CDR3 totals 14 residues. The DNA of the CDR3 is TGTGCCAGCAGTTTAGTGCCCGACACCTACGAGCAGTACTTC. It is translated as CASSLVPDTYEQYF.

The chain recombines TRBV12-3 or TRBV12-4 with TRBJ2-7; D remains unclear. The ends were cut back, 6 bases at V and 6 bases at J, with 15 bases in the middle. This CDR3 is 13 amino acids long. In nucleotides, the CDR3 is TGTGCCAGCAGGCGGATTATCTTACGCGAGCAGTACTTC. This encodes CASRRIILREQYF.

The rearrangement uses TRBV5-1 and TRBJ1-6, with D possibly being TRBD1 (6 bases). The CDR3 is 14 residues long. Trimming left V 4 bases short and J 5 bases short, with 10 bases between. The germline CDR1 and CDR2 sequences are SGHRS and YFSETQ. CDR3 bases: TGCGCCAGCAGCGCGGACAGACATAATTCACCCCTCCACTTT. Its translation is CASSADRHNSPLHF. The full variable domain, with the rest looked up from reference TRBV5-1 and TRBJ1-6, is KAGVTQTPRYLIKTRGQQVTLSCSPISGHRSVSWYQQTPGQGLQFLFEYFSETQRNKGNFPGRFSGRQFSNSRSEMNVSTLELGDSALYLCASSADRHNSPLHFGNGTRLTVT.

The V gene is TRBV29-1, the J gene TRBJ2-7, with a tentative D call TRBD2 (6 bases). Trimming cost V 4 bases and J 0 bases, with 10 bases left between them. CDR1 and CDR2 from the germline V gene are SQVTM and ANQGSEA. The CDR3 covers 13 residues. The CDR3 DNA reads as TGCAGCGTTGCCGCGGGGACCTCCTACGAGCAGTACTTC. Translation gives CSVAAGTSYEQYF.

This clonotype was detected many times. The chain is built from TRBV2 and TRBJ1-1; no reliable D call. V was trimmed by 10 bases and J by 3 bases, leaving 9 bases between them. The CDR3 runs 11 residues. Looked up from germline, CDR1 is SNHLY and CDR2 is FYNNEI. In nucleotides, the CDR3 is TGTGCCACCTTACGAGACACTGAAGCTTTCTTT. Its protein is CATLRDTEAFF.

This clonotype occurred many times. The chain joins TRBV20-1 to TRBJ2-7, with D tentatively TRBD2 (6 bases). Trimming stripped 5 bases from V and 4 bases from J, with 12 bases between. This CDR3 contains 12 residues. The germline V gene encodes CDR1 DFQATT and CDR2 SNEGSKA (reference sequence). The CDR3 DNA sequence: TGCAGTGCTCCCCTTGGGGGGTACGAGCAGTACTTC. As protein: CSAPLGGYEQYF.

The CDR3 region is CASRPRVGPGQETQYF. The CDR3 coding sequence is TGTGCCAGCAGGCCGAGGGTAGGCCCGGGGCAAGAGACCCAGTACTTC. V is TRBV27 and J is TRBJ2-5; D is perhaps TRBD2 (5 bases). The ends were cut back, 6 bases at V and 2 bases at J, with 19 bases in the middle. The CDR3 spans 16 residues. Germline CDR1 reads MNHEY; CDR2 reads SMNVEV (reference sequence).

The chain combines TRBV28 with TRBJ1-1; a weak D match, TRBD1 (6 bases). There are 14 residues in the CDR3. Per the germline V gene, CDR1 is MDHEN and CDR2 is SYDVKM. V dropped 7 bases and J dropped 4 bases, with 16 bases sitting between them. The CDR3 sequence: CASTVGGEGTEAFF. CDR3 nucleotides: TGTGCCAGCACGGTCGGGGGCGAGGGCACTGAAGCTTTCTTT.

The V gene is TRBV6-2 or TRBV6-3, the J gene TRBJ1-2; TRBD1 might be the D (6 bases). Germline V lookup: CDR1 MNHEY, CDR2 SVGEGT. Trimming took 0 bases from V and 11 from J, leaving 16 bases between them. The CDR3 runs 14 residues. This chain's CDR3 is CASSYSPVGGAYTF. Here the CDR3 DNA reads TGTGCCAGCAGTTACTCCCCGGTGGGGGGGGCTTACACCTTC.

This clonotype was picked up many times. The CDR3 sequence: CASSFTGGRGYTF. The CDR3 DNA is TGTGCCAGCAGCTTCACAGGGGGGAGAGGCTACACCTTC. V gene TRBV5-6 combines with J gene TRBJ1-2, with 8 nucleotides matching TRBD1. This CDR3 contains 13 residues. J lost 8 bases, V lost 2 bases, and 5 bases had no gene match. The germline V gene encodes CDR1 SGHDT and CDR2 YYEEEE.

The chain has TRBV6-5 and TRBJ1-6, with D possibly matching TRBD1 (6 bases). This CDR3 comprises 13 residues. V lost 7 bases and J 7 bases, leaving 11 bases between the germline ends. CDR1 and CDR2 from the germline V gene are MNHEY and SVGAGI. As DNA, the CDR3 is TGTGCCAGCAATCGGGGGCAAAATTCACCCCTCCACTTT. This translates into CASNRGQNSPLHF.

This clonotype was observed many times. The rearrangement uses TRBV30 and TRBJ1-5, with D perhaps matching TRBD1 (6 bases). This CDR3 region has 16 residues. Trimming removed 2 bases at V and 3 bases at J, with 17 bases between. Germline-derived CDR1 and CDR2 are GTSNPN and SVGIG (reference sequence). Written as DNA, the CDR3 is TGTGCCTGGAGTCCTAAACAGGGCATCTACAATCAGCCCCAGCATTTT. Its translation: CAWSPKQGIYNQPQHF.

The chain uses TRBV2 and TRBJ1-5; D perhaps matches TRBD1 (6 bases). Trimming took 7 bases from V and 6 from J, leaving 19 bases between them. Looked up from germline, CDR1 is SNHLY and CDR2 is FYNNEI. The CDR3 is 15 residues long. This CDR3 reads CASKGVHRDGQPQHF. The CDR3 nucleotides read TGTGCCAGCAAGGGGGTTCATAGGGATGGTCAGCCCCAGCATTTT.

This clonotype was seen ten or more times. V is TRBV10-3 and J is TRBJ2-5; D might be TRBD1 or TRBD2, each matching 6 bases. CDR1 is ENHRY and CDR2 is SYGVKD in the germline V gene. CDR3 size: 15 residues. V was pared by 3 bases and J by 1 base, with 12 bases between. The CDR3 is CAISDEGGSQETQYF. CDR3 sequence (DNA): TGTGCCATCAGTGACGAGGGGGGAAGCCAAGAGACCCAGTACTTC.

This clonotype came up a few times. The chain is built from TRBV12-3 or TRBV12-4 and TRBJ2-7, with 10 bases identical to TRBD2. The CDR3 runs 15 residues. V shed 3 bases, J shed 7 bases, and the junction held 9 bases outside the gene matches. The CDR3 nucleotides are TGTGCCAGCAGTTTCGTCGGACTAGCGGCGGGGGAGCAGTACTTC. Its translation is CASSFVGLAAGEQYF.

The chain links TRBV6-2 or TRBV6-3 to TRBJ2-7; possible D gene TRBD2, 5 bases. The CDR3 covers 15 residues. The V end was cut by 6 bases, the J end by 3 bases, with 18 bases between. Germline V lookup: CDR1 MNHEY, CDR2 SVGEGT. CDR3 sequence: CASSWTVVRRYEQYF. CDR3 coding DNA: TGTGCCAGCAGCTGGACTGTGGTGCGTCGCTACGAGCAGTACTTC.

The chain employs TRBV12-3 or TRBV12-4 and TRBJ1-6; D is uncertain. The germline V and J ends were trimmed by 9 bases and 7 bases, with 13 bases remaining between them. This CDR3 spans 13 amino acids. The CDR3 region has the DNA TGTGCCAGTACAAACACGAGGAATTCACCCCTCCACTTT. Translating gives CASTNTRNSPLHF.

The gene calls are TRBV28 and TRBJ1-2, with a weak D call TRBD1 (5 bases). V was cut by 8 bases and J by 4 bases, with 11 bases left in between. The CDR3 sequence is 12 residues long. CDR1 is MDHEN and CDR2 is SYDVKM in the germline V gene. The CDR3 DNA is TGTGCCAGCGAGGGTGACAGCTATGGCTACACCTTC. This encodes CASEGDSYGYTF.

The V call is TRBV6-1, the J call TRBJ1-1; D unresolved. Trimming cost V 6 bases and J 4 bases, with 21 bases left between them. The CDR3 covers 16 residues. Germline CDR1 and CDR2: MNHNS and SASEGT. CDR3 residues: CASRTSSFRMSTEAFF. CDR3 nucleotide sequence: TGTGCCAGCAGGACCTCCTCGTTCCGAATGAGCACTGAAGCTTTCTTT.

This chain links TRBV6-1 with TRBJ1-2; D is unresolved. The length of the CDR3 is 14 residues. V was trimmed by 5 bases and J by 4 bases, leaving 14 bases between them. Germline-derived CDR1 and CDR2 are MNHNS and SASEGT. The CDR3 nucleotides are TGTGCCAGCAGTACGCTCTTGGTTGCCTATGGCTACACCTTC. Translating gives CASSTLLVAYGYTF.

This clonotype was picked up many times. This chain joins TRBV27 and TRBJ2-7; D is undetermined. Germline V gene lookup returns CDR1 MNHEY and CDR2 SMNVEV (reference sequence). This CDR3 comprises 13 residues. V lost 3 bases, J lost 2 bases, and 8 bases lay in between. CDR3 amino acids: CASSFGRTYEQYF. DNA of the CDR3: TGTGCCAGCAGTTTTGGGCGAACCTACGAGCAGTACTTC.

The chain couples TRBV6-5 to TRBJ2-7; 11 bases are shared with TRBD2. Looked up from germline, CDR1 is MNHEY and CDR2 is SVGAGI. The CDR3 totals 15 residues. With 0 bases clipped from V and 4 bases from J, the junction kept 2 bases outside the gene matches. The CDR3 sequence is CASSYSLAGAYEQYF. CDR3 in DNA: TGTGCCAGCAGTTACTCACTAGCGGGAGCTTACGAGCAGTACTTC.

The sample holds many counts of this clonotype. This chain joins TRBV11-2 and TRBJ2-7; TRBD1 agrees at 9 bases. The J segment lost 1 base and the V segment lost 4 bases, leaving 8 bases of the junction unmatched. This CDR3 comprises 16 residues. Germline V CDR1 and CDR2: SGHAT, FQNNGV. DNA for the CDR3: TGTGCCAGCAGCTCACACCCCGGGACAGGGTCCTACGAGCAGTACTTC. Amino acid sequence: CASSSHPGTGSYEQYF.

This clonotype was seen ten or more times. The genes are TRBV28 and TRBJ2-5, with 9 nucleotides matching TRBD1. Germline V gene sequence: CDR1 MDHEN, CDR2 SYDVKM. The CDR3 is 14 amino acids. The junction had 5 bases not matched to a gene; V was cut back by 5 bases and J by 4 bases. This chain's CDR3 is CASSGGTGRETQYF. The CDR3 DNA reads TGTGCCAGCAGTGGAGGGACAGGGCGAGAGACCCAGTACTTC.

This clonotype was detected many times. The rearrangement uses TRBV28 and TRBJ2-7; 8 positions agree with TRBD2. Trimming took 5 bases from V and 3 from J; bases not matched to a gene: 15. The CDR3 runs to 17 residues. From germline, CDR1 is MDHEN and CDR2 SYDVKM. CDR3 sequence (DNA): TGTGCCAGCAGTGGCCCCCCGGGGGGGGCGACCTTCTACGAGCAGTACTTC. Amino acid sequence: CASSGPPGGATFYEQYF.